The 32 T cell receptor beta chains listed next were all sequenced from one sample in a study of graft-versus-host responses after intestinal transplantation. Some clones are missing from TCRdb's copy, which holds only in-frame ones; the method was immunoSEQ multiplex PCR. Counted here are some 10,000 clones, about three quarters occurring once; the ten biggest clones make up around 30%. The input for sequencing was PBMCs, taken nearly 500 days after intestinal transplant. The receptors here all came from a human patient who received an intestinal transplant, so some T cells may come from the graft donor.

V gene TRBV4-1 combines with J gene TRBJ2-3, with TRBD2 matching over 10 bases. CDR3 length equals 15 residues. The ends lost 1 base at V and 6 bases at J; junction bases unmatched: 4. CDR1 and CDR2 from the germline V gene are MGHRA and YSYEKL. CDR3 in amino acids: CASSQAAGGPDTQYF. The CDR3 DNA reads as TGCGCCAGCAGCCAAGCAGCGGGAGGGCCTGATACGCAGTATTTT.

The V gene is TRBV27, the J gene TRBJ1-5, with D uncertain. Trimming pared 3 bases from V and 7 bases from J, leaving 7 bases between. Germline CDR1 MNHEY, CDR2 SMNVEV (reference sequence). The CDR3 contains 12 residues. The CDR3 spells CASSFSGQPQHF. The CDR3 DNA reads TGTGCCAGCAGTTTCTCGGGGCAGCCCCAGCATTTT.

The rearrangement joins TRBV2 to TRBJ2-7; D uncertain. This CDR3 contains 12 residues. V was shortened by 6 bases and J by 0 bases, with 6 bases between the two germline ends. CDR1 is SNHLY and CDR2 is FYNNEI in the germline V gene. CDR3 loop: CASRQSSYEQYF. The CDR3 DNA reads TGTGCCAGCAGACAGAGCTCCTACGAGCAGTACTTC.

The genes are TRBV11-3 and TRBJ2-7, with D uncertain. V was cut by 1 base and J by 3 bases, with 7 bases left in between. This CDR3 is built from 13 residues. The germline V gene encodes CDR1 SGHNT and CDR2 YENEEA. In nucleotides, the CDR3 is TGTGCCAGCAGCTTAGGAAGTTACTACGAGCAGTACTTC. Translated, it gives CASSLGSYYEQYF.

The V gene is TRBV8-2, the J gene TRBJ1-2; the table's D call, TRBD1, has no DNA check behind it. TRBV8-2 is a pseudogene locus. The CDR3 contains 15 residues. The DNA for the CDR3 is TGTGGCAAGATGGGCAGGATACGAAAGACCTGTGGCTACACCTTC. Translation: CGKMGRIRKTCGYTF.

The chain employs TRBV27 and TRBJ1-5, with 7 nucleotides matching TRBD1. V shed 5 bases, J shed 3 bases, and the junction held 4 bases outside the gene matches. Germline values: CDR1 MNHEY, CDR2 SMNVEV (reference sequence). The CDR3 has 14 amino acids. In nucleotides, the CDR3 is TGTGCCAGCAGTCCGGGGACAGTCAATCAGCCCCAGCATTTT. Translated, it gives CASSPGTVNQPQHF.

The chain links TRBV10-3 to TRBJ2-5, with a tentative D call TRBD1 (6 bases). The ends were cut back, 2 bases at V and 4 bases at J, with 14 bases in the middle. CDR1 and CDR2 (germline): ENHRY, SYGVKD. The CDR3 contains 15 residues. The CDR3 reads CAISEPNQGRETQYF. CDR3 DNA sequence: TGTGCCATCAGTGAGCCGAACCAGGGGCGAGAGACCCAGTACTTC.

Regarding this clone: One junction end disagrees with the germline gene, perhaps due to a read error. V and J are TRBV5-3 and TRBJ2-1; D is unresolved. TRBV5-3 is given ORF status, its function remaining uncertain. CDR3 length: 12 residues. CDR3 DNA sequence: TGTGCCAGCAGCTTGGCGAGGATTGAGCAGTTCTTC. This gives the protein CASSLARIEQFF.

V and J are TRBV9 and TRBJ2-2; D perhaps matches TRBD1 (5 bases). Germline CDR1 SGDLS, CDR2 YYNGEE. V was pared by 3 bases and J by 0 bases, with 12 bases between. The CDR3 has 16 amino acids. CDR3 DNA sequence: TGTGCCAGCAGCGCAGGGCCCAACGCGAACACCGGGGAGCTGTTTTTT. It translates to CASSAGPNANTGELFF. Full variable domain (rest looked up from reference TRBV9 and TRBJ2-2): DSGVTQTPKHLITATGQRVTLRCSPRSGDLSVYWYQQSLDQGLQFLIQYYNGEERAKGNILERFSAQQFPDLHSELNLSSLELGDSALYFCASSAGPNANTGELFFGEGSRLTVL.

The CDR3 reads CASSPSQAAYNEQFF. The DNA of the CDR3 is TGTGCCAGCAGCCCGAGCCAGGCAGCCTACAATGAGCAGTTCTTC. The chain links TRBV9 to TRBJ2-1; unclear D gene. Germline assignment: CDR1 SGDLS and CDR2 YYNGEE. CDR3 length: 15 amino acids. V was pared by 4 bases and J by 2 bases, with 13 bases between.

The V gene is TRBV18, the J gene TRBJ1-4, with 8 bases fitting TRBD1. J gave up 0 bases and V 0 bases, and 9 bases lay outside the gene matches. The CDR3 length is 19 residues. Germline V lookup: CDR1 KGHSH, CDR2 LQKENI. The chain's CDR3 is CASSPPQQGVRATNEKLFF. The CDR3 DNA reads as TGTGCCAGCTCACCACCGCAACAGGGGGTCAGGGCAACTAATGAAAAACTGTTTTTT.

V usage is TRBV29-1 and J usage is TRBJ2-5; D is undetermined. CDR1 and CDR2 (germline): SQVTM, ANQGSEA. This CDR3 spans 12 amino acids. Trimming took off 4 bases at V and 4 bases at J, with 10 bases between the two ends. The CDR3 bases are TGCAGCGTTGTACCCACTGGAGAGACCCAGTACTTC. This codes for CSVVPTGETQYF.

This clone occurred once. The chain has TRBV6-1 and TRBJ2-3; 9 bases fit TRBD1. CDR1 and CDR2 (germline): MNHNS, SASEGT. The CDR3 runs 14 residues. Losses at the gene ends were 1 base for V and 10 bases for J; bases not matched to a gene: 6. The CDR3 DNA reads as TGTGCCAGCAGTGAAGTTCCGGGACAGGGATCGCAGTATTTT. It encodes CASSEVPGQGSQYF.

The rearrangement uses TRBV6-6 and TRBJ1-5; D ambiguous. The CDR3 is made up of 13 amino acids. Trimming removed 8 bases from V and 4 bases from J, with 12 bases in between. CDR1 MNHNY and CDR2 SVGAGI come from the germline V gene (reference sequence). CDR3 DNA sequence: TGTGCCAGCTCGGCAGCACCAAATCAGCCCCAGCATTTT. Amino acids: CASSAAPNQPQHF.

V is TRBV27 and J is TRBJ2-7, with TRBD1 as a possible D gene (5 bases). The V gene lost 0 bases and the J gene lost 3 bases, with 12 bases spanning the gap. The CDR3 extends over 15 amino acids. Germline lookup yields CDR1 MNHEY and CDR2 SMNVEV (reference sequence). CDR3 DNA sequence: TGTGCCAGCAGTTTATCTTCGGGCAGGGTCTACGAGCAGTACTTC. Translating gives CASSLSSGRVYEQYF.

This clone was seen more than once but under ten times. V gene TRBV6-1 combines with J gene TRBJ1-2; a weak D match, TRBD1 (6 bases). Germline loops: CDR1 MNHNS, CDR2 SASEGT. V was shortened by 4 bases and J by 4 bases, with 19 bases between the two germline ends. CDR3 length equals 16 residues. The CDR3 loop reads CASSVLGQTTGYGYTF. CDR3 coding DNA: TGTGCCAGCAGTGTACTTGGACAGACTACCGGCTATGGCTACACCTTC.

Worth noting for this clone: Given a far larger clone just one base away, this is likely a sequencing read error. This sample includes further DNA sequences coding for the same CDR3. The chain combines TRBV27 with TRBJ1-1; D unclear. The CDR3 runs 11 residues. Germline CDR1 is MNHEY and CDR2 is SMNVEV (reference sequence). This chain's CDR3 is CASSLLGEAFF. DNA for the CDR3: TGTGCCAGCAGTTTACTGGGTGAAGCCTTCTTT.

This clone was observed a single time. The chain uses TRBV5-1 and TRBJ2-1; D possibly corresponds to TRBD2 (6 bases). This CDR3 comprises 16 residues. Trimming shortened V by 3 bases and J by 4 bases, and 17 bases separated the two germline ends. Germline CDR1 and CDR2: SGHRS and YFSETQ. The CDR3 region has the DNA TGCGCCAGCAGCTGGGGGGATAGCGGAGAATACAATGAGCAGTTCTTC. This codes for CASSWGDSGEYNEQFF.

The gene calls are TRBV5-1 and TRBJ2-1; no clear D gene. Germline-derived CDR1 and CDR2 are SGHRS and YFSETQ. The CDR3 runs to 16 residues. The V and J ends lost 4 bases and 6 bases respectively, with 20 bases between them. The CDR3 DNA reads TGCGCCAGCAGCCCCGGTAGTGGCTCCTATAGCAATGAGCAGTTCTTC. Translation: CASSPGSGSYSNEQFF.

The CDR3 loop reads CSVVLRGFSYEQYF. The CDR3 DNA reads as TGCAGCGTTGTTTTGCGGGGATTCTCCTACGAGCAGTACTTC. This chain joins TRBV29-1 and TRBJ2-7; D may be TRBD2 (6 bases). Germline V gives CDR1 SQVTM, CDR2 ANQGSEA. The CDR3 is 14 residues long. The ends were cut back, 4 bases at V and 0 bases at J, with 13 bases in the middle.

This clone was recorded only once. The rearrangement links TRBV13 to TRBJ2-7; 13 nucleotides align to TRBD2. This CDR3 is built from 19 residues. V was pared by 1 base and J by 3 bases, with 12 bases of the junction left unmatched. Germline V gene data show CDR1 as PRHDT and CDR2 as FYEKMQ (reference sequence). The DNA of the CDR3 is TGTGCCAGCAGCTTAGCCTCGACATGGACTAGCGGGAGTCTCTACGAGCAGTACTTC. It yields the protein CASSLASTWTSGSLYEQYF.

J is TRBJ2-1 and V is TRBV4-1; maybe TRBD2 (6 bases). Between the trimmed V and J ends, which lost 4 bases and 12 bases, there was a span of 19 bases. CDR1 and CDR2 (germline): MGHRA, YSYEKL. The CDR3 has 14 amino acids. This chain's CDR3 is CASSLSAGGERQFF. DNA for the CDR3: TGCGCCAGCAGCCTCTCCGCCGGGGGTGAGAGGCAGTTCTTC.

This clone counts as large. This chain links TRBV9 with TRBJ2-7; TRBD1 or TRBD2 may be the D gene (5 bases each). This CDR3 has 13 amino acids. V was cut by 2 bases and J by 1 base, with 7 bases left in between. The V gene's germline CDR1 is SGDLS and CDR2 YYNGEE. The CDR3 here is CASSVEGSYEQYF. CDR3 coding DNA: TGTGCCAGCAGCGTTGAGGGGTCCTACGAGCAGTACTTC.

This clone is termed medium-sized. Distinct nucleotide sequences in the sample also encode this CDR3. The V and J genes are TRBV28 and TRBJ1-2; perhaps TRBD1 as D (6 bases). CDR3 length: 17 amino acids. Germline V gene lookup returns CDR1 MDHEN and CDR2 SYDVKM. Between the trimmed V and J ends, which lost 8 bases and 2 bases, there was a span of 24 bases. CDR3 sequence: CASRGAGRGTLNYGYTF. CDR3 in DNA: TGTGCCAGCCGGGGGGCGGGGAGGGGCACTCTAAACTATGGCTACACCTTC.

V usage is TRBV18 and J usage is TRBJ2-3, with 9 bases identical to TRBD2. Trimming at V came to 0 bases and at J to 3 bases, leaving 1 base not matched to a gene. The CDR3 is 15 residues long. CDR1 KGHSH and CDR2 LQKENI come from the germline V gene. The CDR3 DNA reads as TGTGCCAGCTCACCACCCCTAGCGGGAACAGATACGCAGTATTTT. Its translation: CASSPPLAGTDTQYF.

The genes are TRBV12-5 and TRBJ1-1, with 9 bases aligning to TRBD1. Germline V gene lookup returns CDR1 LGHNT and CDR2 FRNRAP. Unmatched junction bases numbered 11, after V lost 4 bases and J lost 11 bases. The CDR3 covers 14 residues. Here the CDR3 DNA reads TGTGCTAGTGGTTCCTCGGGACAGGGTCCTAACGCTTTCTTT. Its protein product is CASGSSGQGPNAFF. Together with reference TRBV12-5 and TRBJ1-1, the CDR3 gives the full variable domain: DARVTQTPRHKVTEMGQEVTMRCQPILGHNTVFWYRQTMMQGLELLAYFRNRAPLDDSGMPKDRFSAEMPDATLATLKIQPSEPRDSAVYFCASGSSGQGPNAFFGQGTRLTVV.

This clone showed up just a few times. V is TRBV5-1 and J is TRBJ2-2; D is possibly TRBD1 (5 bases). The CDR3 is made up of 14 amino acids. Germline CDR1 is SGHRS and CDR2 is YFSETQ. Deletions cut 2 bases from V and 1 base from J, with 6 bases between. CDR3 residues: CASSLGQNTGELFF. As DNA, the CDR3 is TGCGCCAGCAGCTTAGGACAGAACACCGGGGAGCTGTTTTTT.

This chain uses TRBV5-1 with TRBJ2-2, with no clear D. V lost 4 bases and J lost 6, with 7 bases in between. The CDR3 has 12 amino acids. Germline loops: CDR1 SGHRS, CDR2 YFSETQ. The DNA of the CDR3 is TGCGCCAGCAGCAGAGGAGCCGGGGAGCTGTTTTTT. It codes for CASSRGAGELFF.

The CDR3 DNA follows: TGTGCCAGCAGTGCTCAGGGGCTAAGCACAGATACGCAGTATTTT. This encodes CASSAQGLSTDTQYF. The chain is built from TRBV2 and TRBJ2-3; a weak D match, TRBD1 (6 bases). The CDR3 sequence is 15 residues long. Germline V CDR1 and CDR2: SNHLY, FYNNEI. The V end lost 4 bases, the J end lost 0 bases, and 11 bases lay between the germline ends.

The chain uses TRBV6-1 and TRBJ2-2, with a possible D match to TRBD1 (5 bases). The CDR3 has 15 amino acids. The germline gives CDR1 MNHNS, CDR2 SASEGT. Trimming cost V 8 bases and J 1 base, with 14 bases left between them. Here the CDR3 reads CASVGRGWNTGELFF. CDR3 DNA: TGTGCCAGCGTCGGAAGGGGATGGAACACCGGGGAGCTGTTTTTT.

The CDR3 DNA reads TGTGCCAGCAGCTTTGTCACAGATACGCAGTATTTT. This sequence encodes CASSFVTDTQYF. The chain couples TRBV11-2 to TRBJ2-3; D call uncertain. Germline V gives CDR1 SGHAT, CDR2 FQNNGV. V lost 3 bases and J lost 2, with 3 bases in between. This CDR3 spans 12 amino acids.

This clone appeared a few times. The chain combines TRBV9 with TRBJ2-3, with 16 bases identical to TRBD2. Germline V lookup: CDR1 SGDLS, CDR2 YYNGEE. The J segment lost 6 bases and the V segment lost 0 bases, leaving 7 bases of the junction unmatched. The CDR3 contains 18 residues. The CDR3 spells CASSVDGTSGRARDTQYF. In nucleotides, the CDR3 is TGTGCCAGCAGCGTAGACGGGACTAGCGGGAGGGCAAGGGATACGCAGTATTTT.